This T cell receptor beta chain was retrieved from a study of T cell changes during pregnancy in multiple sclerosis. Germline V gene lookup returns CDR1 SGHRS and CDR2 YFSETQ. The CDR3 has 14 amino acids. Trimming left V 5 bases short and J 9 bases short, with 17 bases between. Assay: immunoSEQ multiplex PCR; the TCRdb copy retains only in-frame clones and omits some. The sample lists fewer than 70,000 clones; more than 75% were seen once. This chain connects TRBV5-1 to TRBJ2-2; D is undetermined. This clonotype was sampled from a female donor with multiple sclerosis, enrolled in a pregnancy study. This specimen consisted of peripheral blood, obtained in the third trimester of pregnancy. CDR3 DNA sequence: TGCGCCAGCAGAACGACTCATCAAGGCCGGGAGCTGTTTTTT. This gives the protein CASRTTHQGRELFF. Using reference TRBV5-1 and TRBJ2-2 for the parts outside the CDR3, the full variable domain is KAGVTQTPRYLIKTRGQQVTLSCSPISGHRSVSWYQQTPGQGLQFLFEYFSETQRNKGNFPGRFSGRQFSNSRSEMNVSTLELGDSALYLCASRTTHQGRELFFGEGSRLTVL.